Below, 9 T cell receptor beta chains from the same sample are listed, as sequenced in a study of cytomegalovirus exposure and HLA in healthy donors. The PCR contained 60 Vbeta and 13 Jbeta primers. The method was immunoSEQ multiplex PCR; TCRdb's version includes in-frame clones alone and lacks a portion of them. Among roughly 160,000 clones listed, roughly 80% were seen once. Material for sequencing was PBMCs. The source is a woman aged 30 to 39 in good health and CMV-seropositive.

This chain connects TRBV11-2 to TRBJ2-1; D is undetermined. Germline V CDR1 and CDR2: SGHAT, FQNNGV. The length of the CDR3 is 13 residues. V shed 1 base and J shed 8 bases, with 9 bases lying between them. This CDR3 is CASSLAPRDEQFF. The CDR3 DNA reads TGTGCCAGCAGCTTAGCTCCGCGTGATGAGCAGTTCTTC.

This clone was observed a few times. The J gene is TRBJ1-6, the V gene TRBV7-3, with 10 bases fitting TRBD1. Germline CDR1 reads SGHTA; CDR2 reads FQGTGA. This CDR3 region has 14 residues. Trimming removed 4 bases from V and 7 bases from J; junction bases left unmatched: 1. CDR3 DNA sequence: TGTGCCAGCAGCTCGGGACAGGGGAATTCACCCCTCCACTTT. Encoded protein: CASSSGQGNSPLHF.

The chain combines TRBV5-1 with TRBJ1-1, with D maybe TRBD1 (6 bases). Trimming cost V 3 bases and J 5 bases, with 20 bases left between them. Germline CDR1 is SGHRS and CDR2 is YFSETQ. CDR3 length: 16 residues. The CDR3 is CASSWGQKGSGTEAFF. The CDR3 region has the DNA TGCGCCAGCAGCTGGGGACAAAAAGGATCGGGGACTGAAGCTTTCTTT. Combining the CDR3 with reference TRBV5-1 and TRBJ1-1 gives the whole variable domain KAGVTQTPRYLIKTRGQQVTLSCSPISGHRSVSWYQQTPGQGLQFLFEYFSETQRNKGNFPGRFSGRQFSNSRSEMNVSTLELGDSALYLCASSWGQKGSGTEAFFGQGTRLTVV.

Of note for this clone: At one end the junction does not follow the germline gene, possibly because of a read error. The chain is built from TRBV7-9 and TRBJ2-7; TRBD1 might be the D (6 bases). In germline, CDR1 is SEHNR, CDR2 FQNEAQ (reference sequence). This CDR3 has 12 amino acids. The CDR3 loop is CSSADRPYEQYF. The CDR3 nucleotides read TGTTCCAGCGCTGACAGGCCCTACGAGCAGTACTTC. Complete variable domain (other parts from reference TRBV7-9 and TRBJ2-7): DTGVSQNPRHKITKRGQNVTFRCDPISEHNRLYWYRQTLGQGPEFLTYFQNEAQLEKSRLLSDRFSAERPKGSFSTLEIQRTEQGDSAMYLCSSADRPYEQYFGPGTRLTVT.

The chain combines TRBV7-3 with TRBJ1-5; 9 positions agree with TRBD1. Germline CDR1 reads SGHTA; CDR2 reads FQGTGA. V shed 2 bases, J shed 5 bases, and the junction held 13 bases outside the gene matches. The CDR3 spans 18 residues. CDR3 DNA: TGTGCCAGCAGCTTATGGGCGACAGGGGGTCTGGGAGATCAGCCCCAGCATTTT. This gives the protein CASSLWATGGLGDQPQHF.

The chain joins TRBV5-4 to TRBJ1-2; a weak D match, TRBD1 (5 bases). The CDR3 extends over 14 amino acids. The germline gives CDR1 SGHNT, CDR2 YYREEE (reference sequence). Trimming shortened V by 0 bases and J by 4 bases, and 10 bases separated the two germline ends. In DNA form, the CDR3 reads TGTGCCAGCAGCTTGGGGCAGGGAACCTATGGCTACACCTTC. Amino acid sequence: CASSLGQGTYGYTF.

The chain recombines TRBV6-5 with TRBJ2-2, with 7 nucleotides matching TRBD2. Germline CDR1 is MNHEY and CDR2 is SVGAGI. Unmatched junction bases numbered 8, after V lost 2 bases and J lost 8 bases. The CDR3 loop spans 15 amino acids. The CDR3 DNA follows: TGTGCCAGCAGTTACGTGGGGGGGGGTGCGGGGGAGCTGTTTTTT. Translated, it gives CASSYVGGGAGELFF.

The chain links TRBV6-1 to TRBJ1-5, with 7 positions matching TRBD1. This CDR3 spans 18 amino acids. V was pared by 4 bases and J by 0 bases, with 12 bases of the junction left unmatched. The germline CDR1 and CDR2 sequences are MNHNS and SASEGT. CDR3 sequence reads: CASSAKLGQIHSNQPQHF. DNA of the CDR3: TGTGCCAGCAGTGCCAAATTGGGACAGATTCATAGCAATCAGCCCCAGCATTTT.

The chain couples TRBV21-1 to TRBJ2-2; the D segment call TRBD1 is taken from the table without a DNA check. TRBV21-1 is listed as a pseudogene. The CDR3 is 16 residues long. CDR3 in amino acids: CASSKMGHRVTGELFF. The CDR3 DNA reads as TGTGCCAGCAGCAAAATGGGGCATCGAGTTACCGGGGAGCTGTTTTTT.